These 23 T cell receptor beta chains were all obtained from the same sample, sequenced in a study of blood T cell repertoires in COVID-19. Method: immunoSEQ multiplex PCR; TCRdb's copy keeps in-frame clones and lacks some. The data contain approximately 240,000 clones, roughly 90% of them singletons. The sequenced sample was PBMCs or T cells enriched from blood (not recorded which). These receptors were taken from a woman in her forties or fifties in a cohort exposed to, infected with or recovered from COVID-19 (not recorded which).

The chain uses TRBV5-4 and TRBJ1-1; TRBD1 might be the D (5 bases). CDR1 SGHNT and CDR2 YYREEE come from the germline V gene (reference sequence). This CDR3 is built from 15 residues. The V end was cut by 4 bases, the J end by 8 bases, with 21 bases between. CDR3 residues: CASSLDGGSVWEAFF. The CDR3 bases are TGTGCCAGCAGCCTCGATGGGGGGTCGGTGTGGGAAGCTTTCTTT.

CDR3 bases: TGTGCCAGCTCACCACCGGGGGGAGGGAAGAACACTGAAGCTTTCTTT. Translating it yields CASSPPGGGKNTEAFF. This chain links TRBV18 with TRBJ1-1, with D tentatively TRBD1 (5 bases). Per the germline V gene, CDR1 is KGHSH and CDR2 is LQKENI. CDR3 size: 16 residues. V gave up 0 bases and J gave up 1 base, with 12 bases separating them.

The chain employs TRBV7-9 and TRBJ1-2, with a possible D match to TRBD1 (6 bases). The germline V and J ends were trimmed by 5 bases and 5 bases, with 18 bases remaining between them. The germline gives CDR1 SEHNR, CDR2 FQNEAQ (reference sequence). The CDR3 is 15 residues long. For the CDR3, the DNA is TGTGCCAGCAGCGGAGGCCGGGACAATTTATATGGCTACACCTTC. Amino acid sequence: CASSGGRDNLYGYTF.

This chain uses TRBV9 with TRBJ2-3, with D possibly being TRBD2 (7 bases). This CDR3 comprises 16 residues. In germline, CDR1 is SGDLS, CDR2 YYNGEE. Trimming pared 0 bases from V and 5 bases from J, leaving 16 bases between. The CDR3 spells CASSVGRGGQGDTQYF. The CDR3 DNA follows: TGTGCCAGCAGCGTAGGTCGCGGGGGCCAGGGAGATACGCAGTATTTT.

V gene TRBV7-2 combines with J gene TRBJ1-4; 8 nucleotides agree with TRBD1. The trim removed 3 bases at V and 8 bases at J, leaving 5 bases unmatched. Germline V gene sequence: CDR1 SGHTA, CDR2 FQGNSA. This CDR3 spans 14 amino acids. CDR3 sequence: CASSLGTGGEKLFF. The CDR3, as DNA: TGTGCCAGCAGCTTGGGTACAGGGGGAGAAAAACTGTTTTTT.

Concerning this clone: Distinct nucleotide sequences in the sample also encode this CDR3. The chain combines TRBV5-1 with TRBJ2-5; TRBD2 aligns across 10 bases. Trimming at V came to 0 bases and at J to 3 bases, leaving 2 bases not matched to a gene. CDR1 SGHRS and CDR2 YFSETQ come from the germline V gene. There are 15 residues in the CDR3. The CDR3 nucleotides are TGCGCCAGCAGCTTGGAGCTAGCGGGGGAAGAGACCCAGTACTTC. Translation gives CASSLELAGEETQYF.

The V and J genes are TRBV6-4 and TRBJ1-6, with 9 nucleotides matching TRBD1. Germline CDR1 is MRHNA and CDR2 is SNTAGT. This CDR3 is 15 amino acids long. J was trimmed by 6 bases and V by 3 bases; bases with no gene match: 3. CDR3 bases: TGTGCCAGCAGTGAGTTGACAGGGGGTAATTCACCCCTCCACTTT. Residues: CASSELTGGNSPLHF.

The V call is TRBV6-5, the J call TRBJ2-1; 7 nucleotides align to TRBD1. With 8 bases clipped from V and 9 bases from J, the junction kept 13 bases outside the gene matches. The CDR3 has 14 residues. The germline V gene encodes CDR1 MNHEY and CDR2 SVGAGI. As DNA, the CDR3 is TGTGCCAGCGGTACAAAACAGGGGTGGGCTGAGCAGTTCTTC. This gives the protein CASGTKQGWAEQFF.

This clone was detected only once. The gene calls are TRBV28 and TRBJ1-4; D is possibly TRBD1 (5 bases). Trimming pared 5 bases from V and 4 bases from J, leaving 11 bases between. CDR3 length equals 14 residues. From germline, CDR1 is MDHEN and CDR2 SYDVKM. The CDR3 loop reads CASSLRTYNEKLFF. In DNA, the CDR3 is TGTGCCAGCAGTCTCAGGACATATAATGAAAAACTGTTTTTT.

The rearrangement uses TRBV6-1 and TRBJ1-4; possibly TRBD1 for D (6 bases). The V gene's germline CDR1 is MNHNS and CDR2 SASEGT. Deletions cut 3 bases from V and 7 bases from J, with 15 bases between. CDR3 size: 15 residues. CDR3 protein: CASSEPRGLGEKLFF. DNA for the CDR3: TGTGCCAGCAGTGAGCCCAGGGGTTTGGGTGAAAAACTGTTTTTT.

In this sample, this clone turned up once. The V and J genes are TRBV6-1 and TRBJ1-5; D uncertain. Germline V lookup: CDR1 MNHNS, CDR2 SASEGT. Trimming removed 1 base from V and 6 bases from J, with 19 bases in between. This CDR3 spans 17 amino acids. The CDR3 reads CASSEVLSGSLIQPQHF. Here the CDR3 DNA reads TGTGCCAGCAGTGAAGTCCTCTCCGGGAGCCTAATTCAGCCCCAGCATTTT.

The V and J genes are TRBV6-5 and TRBJ1-1; D unresolved. CDR1 is MNHEY and CDR2 is SVGAGI in the germline V gene. Trimming shortened V by 6 bases and J by 1 base, and 6 bases separated the two germline ends. The CDR3 spans 12 residues. For the CDR3, the DNA is TGTGCCAGCAGCAGACAGAACACTGAAGCTTTCTTT. Amino acids: CASSRQNTEAFF.

The rearrangement uses TRBV7-2 and TRBJ2-7; a weak D match, TRBD1 (5 bases). The CDR3 is 12 residues long. The germline gives CDR1 SGHTA, CDR2 FQGNSA. V dropped 5 bases and J dropped 4 bases, with 9 bases sitting between them. CDR3 loop: CASSRTGYEQYF. CDR3 nucleotides: TGTGCCAGCAGCCGTACAGGATACGAGCAGTACTTC.

The chain couples TRBV5-1 to TRBJ2-3, with D unresolved. The germline V and J ends were trimmed by 4 bases and 4 bases, with 13 bases remaining between them. The CDR3 has 14 residues. The V gene's germline CDR1 is SGHRS and CDR2 YFSETQ. The CDR3 nucleotides are TGCGCCAGCAGCCTGGGTTCGAGCTCAGATACGCAGTATTTT. Translating gives CASSLGSSSDTQYF.

The V and J genes are TRBV5-6 and TRBJ2-3; D may be TRBD2 (5 bases). The V gene's germline CDR1 is SGHDT and CDR2 YYEEEE. This CDR3 has 15 amino acids. V was clipped by 4 bases and J by 1 base, with 13 bases between them. The CDR3 sequence: CASSLGGSGTDTQYF. CDR3 nucleotides: TGTGCCAGCAGCCTCGGCGGGTCCGGCACAGATACGCAGTATTTT.

V and J are TRBV4-2 and TRBJ2-7; 12 bases fit TRBD2. The CDR3 covers 15 residues. Germline V lookup: CDR1 LGHNA, CDR2 YNFKEQ. J lost 3 bases, V lost 4 bases, and 4 bases had no gene match. CDR3 nucleotides: TGTGCCAGCAGCCGGACTAGCGGGGCAGACTACGAGCAGTACTTC. It encodes CASSRTSGADYEQYF.

V is TRBV14 and J is TRBJ1-1, with TRBD1 identical over 7 bases. This CDR3 spans 13 amino acids. After removal of 2 bases from V and 10 bases from J, the junction contained 7 bases not matched to a gene. Per germline, CDR1 SGHDN and CDR2 FVKESK. CDR3: CASSQLDSGGAFF. The DNA for the CDR3 is TGTGCCAGCAGCCAACTTGATTCAGGGGGAGCTTTCTTT.

The chain recombines TRBV18 with TRBJ2-5, with 8 bases aligning to TRBD2. Germline values: CDR1 KGHSH, CDR2 LQKENI. Germline trimming cut 3 bases from V and 4 bases from J; bases unmatched to any gene: 4. The CDR3 consists of 14 residues. The CDR3: CASSPGLALETQYF. The DNA for the CDR3 is TGTGCCAGCTCACCCGGACTAGCTTTAGAGACCCAGTACTTC.

The chain is built from TRBV11-3 and TRBJ2-5; TRBD2 aligns across 7 bases. The V gene's germline CDR1 is SGHNT and CDR2 YENEEA. The CDR3 loop spans 13 amino acids. Losses at the gene ends were 2 bases for V and 5 bases for J; bases not matched to a gene: 2. The DNA for the CDR3 is TGTGCCAGCAGCTTACAGGGAGGGGAGACCCAGTACTTC. The encoded protein is CASSLQGGETQYF.

The chain couples TRBV2 to TRBJ1-2; 8 nucleotides align to TRBD1. V dropped 6 bases and J dropped 7; count of bases not matched to a gene: 10. In germline, CDR1 is SNHLY, CDR2 FYNNEI. CDR3 length: 14 residues. Here the CDR3 DNA reads TGTGCCAGCAGGGGCTGGACAGGGATTGGTGGCTACACCTTC. It is translated as CASRGWTGIGGYTF.

This chain joins TRBV5-6 and TRBJ2-3, with 8 nucleotides matching TRBD2. CDR3 length: 15 residues. The germline CDR1 and CDR2 sequences are SGHDT and YYEEEE. Trimming at V came to 4 bases and at J to 2 bases, leaving 6 bases not matched to a gene. CDR3 residues: CASSHRRGVTDTQYF. CDR3 sequence (DNA): TGTGCCAGCAGCCACCGGCGGGGGGTCACAGATACGCAGTATTTT. The complete variable domain, with remaining parts taken from reference TRBV5-6 and TRBJ2-3, reads DAGVTQSPTHLIKTRGQQVTLRCSPKSGHDTVSWYQQALGQGPQFIFQYYEEEERQRGNFPDRFSGHQFPNYSSELNVNALLLGDSALYLCASSHRRGVTDTQYFGPGTRLTVL.

The rearrangement links TRBV9 to TRBJ2-1; the match to TRBD1 covers 10 bases. The CDR3 extends over 17 amino acids. From germline, CDR1 is SGDLS and CDR2 YYNGEE. Trimming took 2 bases from V and 8 from J; bases not matched to a gene: 13. CDR3 residues: CASSVRLGTGDGHEQFF. The CDR3 DNA follows: TGTGCCAGCAGCGTCCGTTTAGGGACAGGGGATGGTCATGAGCAGTTCTTC. Filled out from reference TRBV9 and TRBJ2-1, the complete variable domain reads DSGVTQTPKHLITATGQRVTLRCSPRSGDLSVYWYQQSLDQGLQFLIQYYNGEERAKGNILERFSAQQFPDLHSELNLSSLELGDSALYFCASSVRLGTGDGHEQFFGPGTRLTVL.

The gene calls are TRBV3-1 (or the pseudogene TRBV3-2) and TRBJ1-1, with a tentative D call TRBD1 (6 bases). Trimming shortened V by 3 bases and J by 1 base, and 6 bases separated the two germline ends. Germline assignment: CDR1 LGHDT and CDR2 YNNKEL (reference sequence). The CDR3 contains 13 residues. The CDR3 protein is CASSQGQNTEAFF. CDR3 in DNA: TGTGCCAGCAGCCAGGGACAGAACACTGAAGCTTTCTTT.